These 10 T cell receptor beta chains originate from one sample sequenced in a study of blood T cells in healthy people across ages (dated by TCRdb to 2015 to 2017). Receptors were amplified or captured by 5' RACE. The sequencing machine was an Illumina HiSeq 2500. The second PCR ran for roughly 7 to 12 cycles and used a J-beta primer mix along with a sample-barcoded 5' primer. Clones were called with MiXCR by TCRdb after fastp trimmed the public reads at Q25, and only in-frame beta chains were retained. Rows with one shared CDR3 protein collapse into an entry with the most common genes and DNA. This sample is represented by over a million distinct CDR3 sequences; 59% of them were singletons. Jointly, the top ten make up roughly 6.3% of the sample. What was sequenced was blood. These receptors all come from a young man in good health.

This clonotype was seen a handful of times. V is TRBV6-5 and J is TRBJ1-2; D is undetermined. Germline CDR1 reads MNHEY; CDR2 reads SVGAGI. V was trimmed by 2 bases and J by 6 bases, leaving 16 bases between them. This CDR3 is built from 15 residues. The DNA of the CDR3 is TGTGCCAGCAGTTACCGACCCCTTAAAGAGGATGGCTACACCTTC. Protein sequence: CASSYRPLKEDGYTF.

There are a few counts of this clonotype. The chain couples TRBV7-9 to TRBJ2-7; possibly TRBD1 for D (5 bases). V was shortened by 4 bases and J by 3 bases, with 16 bases between the two germline ends. There are 15 residues in the CDR3. Germline V lookup: CDR1 SEHNR, CDR2 FQNEAQ (reference sequence). The CDR3 DNA reads as TGTGCCAGCAGCTCTTCCTTAGGGGCCGTCTACGAGCAGTACTTC. Its translation: CASSSSLGAVYEQYF.

The chain uses TRBV20-1 and TRBJ2-7; 8 nucleotides match TRBD1. With V trimmed by 0 bases and J by 2 bases, 6 bases remained unmatched. There are 15 residues in the CDR3. Germline loops: CDR1 DFQATT, CDR2 SNEGSKA (reference sequence). The CDR3 protein is CSARDPRTGTYEQYF. The CDR3 bases are TGCAGTGCTAGAGACCCTCGGACAGGGACCTACGAGCAGTACTTC.

V gene TRBV6-2 or TRBV6-3 combines with J gene TRBJ1-1, with unresolved D. The V gene lost 2 bases and the J gene lost 1 base, with 11 bases spanning the gap. The CDR3 runs 15 residues. Germline loops: CDR1 MNHEY, CDR2 SVGEGT. The CDR3 nucleotides are TGTGCCAGCAGTTACCACGCACAGTGGAACACTGAAGCTTTCTTT. Protein sequence: CASSYHAQWNTEAFF.

The chain joins TRBV12-3 or TRBV12-4 to TRBJ1-2, with 8 bases fitting TRBD1. The CDR3 runs to 14 residues. V trimming: 5 bases; J trimming: 8 bases; junction bases outside the gene matches: 10. The CDR3 DNA reads TGTGCCAGCAGTAACCGGGACAGGATTCCCGGCTACACCTTC. Protein: CASSNRDRIPGYTF.

The rearrangement links TRBV19 to TRBJ1-6; 8 positions agree with TRBD1. The CDR3 sequence is 18 residues long. V lost 3 bases, J lost 5 bases, and 12 bases stayed unmatched. Germline V CDR1 and CDR2: LNHDA, SQIVND (reference sequence). This CDR3 is CASSILAHGTGDNSPLHF. The DNA for the CDR3 is TGTGCCAGTAGTATTTTGGCGCATGGGACAGGCGATAATTCACCCCTCCACTTT.

This clonotype was recorded a few times. V gene TRBV6-1 combines with J gene TRBJ2-1; D remains unclear. Germline assignment: CDR1 MNHNS and CDR2 SASEGT. Between the trimmed V and J ends, which lost 3 bases and 3 bases, there was a span of 6 bases. The CDR3 runs 13 residues. The CDR3: CASSDRFYNEQFF. The DNA of the CDR3 is TGTGCCAGCAGTGACAGATTCTACAATGAGCAGTTCTTC.

This clonotype appeared a few times. The chain couples TRBV5-1 to TRBJ2-1; D remains ambiguous. Trimming took 2 bases from V and 4 from J, leaving 13 bases between them. The germline V gene encodes CDR1 SGHRS and CDR2 YFSETQ. This CDR3 has 15 amino acids. The CDR3 bases are TGCGCCAGCAGCTTAGGCCATAGTGTATACAATGAGCAGTTCTTC. It translates to CASSLGHSVYNEQFF.

The rearrangement links TRBV20-1 to TRBJ2-7; 9 positions match TRBD2. CDR3 length: 18 residues. The V gene's germline CDR1 is DFQATT and CDR2 SNEGSKA (reference sequence). Trimming removed 2 bases from V and 2 bases from J; junction bases left unmatched: 16. For the CDR3, the DNA is TGCAGTGCTAGATCGACAGGTTCGATGACTAGCGGAACCTACGAGCAGTACTTC. Translated, it gives CSARSTGSMTSGTYEQYF.

This chain uses TRBV6-5 with TRBJ2-4; D possibly corresponds to TRBD1 (5 bases). Germline V gives CDR1 MNHEY, CDR2 SVGAGI. CDR3 length: 13 amino acids. Trimming stripped 6 bases from V and 9 bases from J, with 15 bases between. The CDR3 coding sequence is TGTGCCAGCAGCCGTCAGGGCTTTGGCATTCAGTACTTC. It translates to CASSRQGFGIQYF.